This T cell receptor (beta chain) was profiled in a study of cytomegalovirus exposure and HLA in healthy donors. Points from the study as a whole: Across donors, presence/absence analyses took sequencing depth to be roughly uniform. Of the V segments, some could not be distinguished, including TRBV6-2 and TRBV6-3, and were excluded. Later analysis placed DRB1 highest and HLA-C lowest in TCR association rates, which differed by HLA locus. It was only CMV serostatus that was available as immune exposure information.

It was with 60 Vbeta and 13 Jbeta primers that the PCR ran. TCRdb keeps only in-frame clones here, not all; method: immunoSEQ multiplex PCR. The sample has over 150,000 clones, roughly 84% seen once. Comment on this clone: As yet, its antigen is unknown.

This CDR3 contains 19 residues. Germline V gene lookup returns CDR1 SGHKS and CDR2 YYEKEE (reference sequence). Trimming at V came to 2 bases and at J to 2 bases, leaving 18 bases not matched to a gene. This TCR was recovered from a boy aged 2-15 years in good health and CMV-seronegative. The chain joins TRBV5-5 to TRBJ1-1; 7 nucleotides agree with TRBD1. Sequencing was carried out using PBMCs. The CDR3 region is CASSLPRNPITGVNTEAFF. CDR3 coding DNA: TGTGCCAGCAGCTTACCCAGAAACCCTATAACAGGGGTCAACACTGAAGCTTTCTTT.